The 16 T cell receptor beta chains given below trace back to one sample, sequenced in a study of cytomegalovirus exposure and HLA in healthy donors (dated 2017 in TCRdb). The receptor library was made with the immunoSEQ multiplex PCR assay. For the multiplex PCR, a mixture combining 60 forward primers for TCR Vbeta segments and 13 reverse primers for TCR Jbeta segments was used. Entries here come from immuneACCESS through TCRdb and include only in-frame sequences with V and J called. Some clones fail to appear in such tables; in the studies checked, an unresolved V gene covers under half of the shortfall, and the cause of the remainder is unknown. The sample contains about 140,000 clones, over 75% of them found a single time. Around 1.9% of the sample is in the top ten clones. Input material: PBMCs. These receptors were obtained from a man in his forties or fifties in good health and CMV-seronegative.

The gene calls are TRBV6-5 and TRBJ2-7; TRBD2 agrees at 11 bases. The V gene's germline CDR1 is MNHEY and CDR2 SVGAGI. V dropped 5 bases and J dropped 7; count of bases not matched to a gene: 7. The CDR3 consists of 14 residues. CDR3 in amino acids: CASSRTSGGWEQYF. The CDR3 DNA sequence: TGTGCCAGCAGTAGAACTAGCGGGGGTTGGGAGCAGTACTTC.

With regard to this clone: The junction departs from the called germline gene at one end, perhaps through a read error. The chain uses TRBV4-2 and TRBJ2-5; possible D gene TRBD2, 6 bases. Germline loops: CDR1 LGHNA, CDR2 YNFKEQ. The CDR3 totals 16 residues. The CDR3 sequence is CASSQEVAGTQGTQYF. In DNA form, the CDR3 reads TGTGCCAGCAGCCAAGAGGTTGCGGGGACCCAAGGGACCCAGTACTTC.

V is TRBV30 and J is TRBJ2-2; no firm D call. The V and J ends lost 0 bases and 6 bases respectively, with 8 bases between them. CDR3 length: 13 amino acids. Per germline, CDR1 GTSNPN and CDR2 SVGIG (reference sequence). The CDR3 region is CAWSVGSPGELFF. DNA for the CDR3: TGTGCCTGGAGTGTTGGTAGCCCCGGGGAGCTGTTTTTT.

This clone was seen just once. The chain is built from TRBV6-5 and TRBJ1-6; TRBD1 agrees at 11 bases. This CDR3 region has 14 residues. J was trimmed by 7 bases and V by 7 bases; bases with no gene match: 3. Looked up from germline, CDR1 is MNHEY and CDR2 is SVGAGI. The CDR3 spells CASTRDRGNSPLHF. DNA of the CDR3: TGTGCCAGCACTCGGGACAGGGGGAATTCACCCCTCCACTTT.

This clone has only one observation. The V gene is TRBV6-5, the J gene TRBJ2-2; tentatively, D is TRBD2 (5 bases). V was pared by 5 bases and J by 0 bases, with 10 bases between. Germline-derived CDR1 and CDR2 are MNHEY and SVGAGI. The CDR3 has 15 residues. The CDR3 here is CASSPSGTNTGELFF. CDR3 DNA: TGTGCCAGCAGTCCGTCCGGGACGAACACCGGGGAGCTGTTTTTT.

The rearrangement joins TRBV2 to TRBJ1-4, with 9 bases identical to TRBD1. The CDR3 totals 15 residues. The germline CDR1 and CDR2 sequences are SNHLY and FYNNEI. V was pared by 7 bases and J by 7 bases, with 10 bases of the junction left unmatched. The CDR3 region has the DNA TGTGCCAGCACCCGGACCACAGGGGGCGGTGAAAAACTGTTTTTT. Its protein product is CASTRTTGGGEKLFF.

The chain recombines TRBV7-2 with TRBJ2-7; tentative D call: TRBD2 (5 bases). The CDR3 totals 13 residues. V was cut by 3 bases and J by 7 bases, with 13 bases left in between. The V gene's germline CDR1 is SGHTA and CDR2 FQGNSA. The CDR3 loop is CASSFSPTGEQYF. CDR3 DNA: TGTGCCAGCAGCTTTTCGCCGACGGGGGAGCAGTACTTC.

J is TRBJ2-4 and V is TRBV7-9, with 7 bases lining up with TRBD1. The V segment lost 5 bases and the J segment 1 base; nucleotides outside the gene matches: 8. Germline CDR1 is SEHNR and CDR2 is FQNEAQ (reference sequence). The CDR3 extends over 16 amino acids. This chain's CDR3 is CASSQPKTGAKNIQYF. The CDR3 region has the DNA TGTGCCAGCAGCCAACCAAAGACAGGGGCCAAAAACATTCAGTACTTC.

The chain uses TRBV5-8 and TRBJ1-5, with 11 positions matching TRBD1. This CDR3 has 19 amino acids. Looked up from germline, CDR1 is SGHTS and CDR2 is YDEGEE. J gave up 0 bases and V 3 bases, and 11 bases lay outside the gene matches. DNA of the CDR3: TGTGCCAGCAGCTCTACCGGGACAGGGGGAACGAATAGCAATCAGCCCCAGCATTTT. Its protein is CASSSTGTGGTNSNQPQHF.

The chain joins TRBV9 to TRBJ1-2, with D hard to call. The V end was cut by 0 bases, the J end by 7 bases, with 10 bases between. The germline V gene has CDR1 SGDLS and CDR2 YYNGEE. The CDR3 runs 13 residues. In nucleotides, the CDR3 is TGTGCCAGCAGCGTAGACCGAGCCTCTGGCTACACCTTC. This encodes CASSVDRASGYTF.

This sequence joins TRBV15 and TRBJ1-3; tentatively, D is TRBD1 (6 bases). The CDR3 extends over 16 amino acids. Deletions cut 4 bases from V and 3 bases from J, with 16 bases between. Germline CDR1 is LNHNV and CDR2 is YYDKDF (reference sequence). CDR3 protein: CATSTILGASGNTIYF. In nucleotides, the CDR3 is TGTGCCACCAGCACCATTTTGGGGGCGAGTGGAAACACCATATATTTT.

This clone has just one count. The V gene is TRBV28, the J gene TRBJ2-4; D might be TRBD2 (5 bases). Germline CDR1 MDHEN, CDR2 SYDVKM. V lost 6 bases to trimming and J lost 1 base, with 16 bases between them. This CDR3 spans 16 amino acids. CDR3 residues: CASSHGQTGAKNIQYF. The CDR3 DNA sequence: TGTGCCAGCAGCCATGGTCAGACGGGGGCCAAAAACATTCAGTACTTC.

CDR3 amino acids: CASSPTGQGWTEAFF. CDR3 DNA: TGCGCCAGCAGCCCGACTGGACAGGGGTGGACTGAAGCTTTCTTT. The chain recombines TRBV5-1 with TRBJ1-1, with 9 bases aligning to TRBD1. The CDR3 is 15 amino acids. V shed 4 bases and J 5 bases; nucleotides not matched to a gene: 9. Germline V gene sequence: CDR1 SGHRS, CDR2 YFSETQ.

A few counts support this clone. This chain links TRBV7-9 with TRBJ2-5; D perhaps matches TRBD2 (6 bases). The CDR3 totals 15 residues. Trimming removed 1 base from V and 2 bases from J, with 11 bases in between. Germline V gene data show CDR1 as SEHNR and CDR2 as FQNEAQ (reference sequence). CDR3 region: CASSLGAGTQETQYF. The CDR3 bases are TGTGCCAGCAGCTTAGGGGCTGGGACTCAAGAGACCCAGTACTTC.

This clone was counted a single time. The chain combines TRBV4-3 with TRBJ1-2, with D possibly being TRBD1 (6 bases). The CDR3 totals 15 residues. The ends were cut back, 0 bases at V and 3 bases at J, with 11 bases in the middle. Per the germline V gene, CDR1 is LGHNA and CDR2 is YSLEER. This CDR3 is CASSQDQAGDYGYTF. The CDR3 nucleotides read TGCGCCAGCAGCCAAGACCAGGCAGGGGACTATGGCTACACCTTC.

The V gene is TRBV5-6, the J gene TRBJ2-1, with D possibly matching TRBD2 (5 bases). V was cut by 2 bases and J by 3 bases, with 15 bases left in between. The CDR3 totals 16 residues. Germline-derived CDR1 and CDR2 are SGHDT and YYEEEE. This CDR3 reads CASSFNGVGYYNEQFF. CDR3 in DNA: TGTGCCAGCAGCTTTAACGGGGTCGGCTACTACAATGAGCAGTTCTTC. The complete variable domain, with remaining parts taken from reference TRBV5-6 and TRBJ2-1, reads DAGVTQSPTHLIKTRGQQVTLRCSPKSGHDTVSWYQQALGQGPQFIFQYYEEEERQRGNFPDRFSGHQFPNYSSELNVNALLLGDSALYLCASSFNGVGYYNEQFFGPGTRLTVL.